Each of the 10 T cell receptor beta chains below was sequenced from the same sample in a study of cytomegalovirus exposure and HLA in healthy donors. The PCR ran on 60 Vbeta and 13 Jbeta primers. Sequencing used immunoSEQ multiplex PCR; TCRdb keeps in-frame clones, though not all of them. The sample lists a few hundred thousand clones; approximately 80% were seen once. The sequencing sample was made of PBMCs. These receptors were collected from a man aged 40-49 years in good health and CMV-seronegative.

The V gene is TRBV4-3, the J gene TRBJ2-3; the D is unclear. Germline values: CDR1 LGHNA, CDR2 YSLEER. This CDR3 is 16 amino acids long. Trimming removed 4 bases at V and 1 base at J, with 15 bases between. The CDR3 DNA is TGCGCCAGCAGCCCTCTTACCGGGTCTCGCACAGATACGCAGTATTTT. This sequence encodes CASSPLTGSRTDTQYF.

The chain carries TRBV7-3 and TRBJ2-1; D is possibly TRBD2 (5 bases). From germline, CDR1 is SGHTA and CDR2 FQGTGA. The ends were cut back, 2 bases at V and 7 bases at J, with 9 bases in the middle. The CDR3 has 13 residues. The CDR3 sequence: CASSLERGNEQFF. CDR3 DNA: TGTGCCAGCAGCTTAGAGAGAGGGAATGAGCAGTTCTTC.

The chain carries TRBV5-1 and TRBJ2-3; D remains unclear. The germline CDR1 and CDR2 sequences are SGHRS and YFSETQ. CDR3 length: 13 residues. The germline V and J ends were trimmed by 7 bases and 6 bases, with 15 bases remaining between them. CDR3 coding DNA: TGCGCCAGCTACCTCTCCGCAGGTGATACGCAGTATTTT. Residues: CASYLSAGDTQYF.

This chain uses TRBV19 with TRBJ2-7; D unresolved. This CDR3 has 13 amino acids. The germline CDR1 and CDR2 sequences are LNHDA and SQIVND (reference sequence). Trimming pared 7 bases from V and 5 bases from J, leaving 15 bases between. CDR3 in DNA: TGTGCCAGTAAAAGTCTAGAAGCCAACGAGCAGTACTTC. This sequence encodes CASKSLEANEQYF.

The chain employs TRBV27 and TRBJ1-1; TRBD1 matches at 7 bases. The CDR3 has 14 amino acids. J lost 1 base, V lost 5 bases, and 4 bases had no gene match. Germline V gene data show CDR1 as MNHEY and CDR2 as SMNVEV (reference sequence). The CDR3 loop reads CASSAGTANTEAFF. Here the CDR3 DNA reads TGTGCCAGCAGTGCCGGGACAGCGAACACTGAAGCTTTCTTT.

This clone was found a few times. The V gene is TRBV5-4, the J gene TRBJ2-5; 13 nucleotides align to TRBD2. Germline assignment: CDR1 SGHNT and CDR2 YYREEE (reference sequence). The J segment lost 4 bases and the V segment lost 3 bases, leaving 3 bases of the junction unmatched. The CDR3 has 15 amino acids. In DNA form, the CDR3 reads TGTGCCAGCAGCTCCGGACTAGCGGGAGTAGAGACCCAGTACTTC. It specifies CASSSGLAGVETQYF. The variable domain in full, with the rest retrieved from reference TRBV5-4 and TRBJ2-5, is ETGVTQSPTHLIKTRGQQVTLRCSSQSGHNTVSWYQQALGQGPQFIFQYYREEENGRGNFPPRFSGLQFPNYSSELNVNALELDDSALYLCASSSGLAGVETQYFGPGTRLLVL.

In its sample, this clone was seen a few times. The V and J genes are TRBV2 and TRBJ1-1; a possible D gene is TRBD1 (6 bases). Per germline, CDR1 SNHLY and CDR2 FYNNEI. The CDR3 sequence is 14 residues long. The V end was cut by 7 bases, the J end by 1 base, with 13 bases between. The CDR3 DNA sequence: TGTGCCAGCAACCCCGCCAGGGGGAACACTGAAGCTTTCTTT. This translates into CASNPARGNTEAFF. The full variable domain, rest sourced from reference TRBV2 and TRBJ1-1, is EPEVTQTPSHQVTQMGQEVILRCVPISNHLYFYWYRQILGQKVEFLVSFYNNEISEKSEIFDDQFSVERPDGSNFTLKIRSTKLEDSAMYFCASNPARGNTEAFFGQGTRLTVV.

This clone appeared once. The J gene is TRBJ1-1, the V gene TRBV15; no reliable D call. Germline V lookup: CDR1 LNHNV, CDR2 YYDKDF (reference sequence). CDR3 size: 14 residues. V lost 1 base, J lost 6 bases, and 12 bases lay in between. CDR3 residues: CATSRGGSSSEAFF. The CDR3 DNA is TGTGCCACCAGCAGAGGAGGCAGTTCGTCTGAAGCTTTCTTT.

In the case of this clone: A read error may account for a junction end that differs from germline. V gene TRBV28 combines with J gene TRBJ2-7; TRBD1 agrees at 10 bases. Germline V gene data show CDR1 as MDHEN and CDR2 as SYDVKM. The CDR3 has 14 amino acids. Written as DNA, the CDR3 is TGTGCCAGCAGCCTCCGGGACAGGGGATTTAGGCGCGGCTTC. Amino acids: CASSLRDRGFRRGF. Combining the CDR3 with reference TRBV28 and TRBJ2-7 gives the whole variable domain DVKVTQSSRYLVKRTGEKVFLECVQDMDHENMFWYRQDPGLGLRLIYFSYDVKMKEKGDIPEGYSVSREKKERFSLILESASTNQTSMYLCASSLRDRGFRRGFGPGTRLTVT.

The genes are TRBV5-1 and TRBJ2-6; 10 bases map to TRBD1. This CDR3 comprises 17 residues. V lost 4 bases to trimming and J lost 2 bases; unmatched junction nucleotides: 6. Germline V lookup: CDR1 SGHRS, CDR2 YFSETQ. CDR3 amino acids: CASSKRQGAPGANVLTF. CDR3 coding DNA: TGCGCCAGCAGCAAGAGACAGGGGGCGCCTGGGGCCAACGTCCTGACTTTC.